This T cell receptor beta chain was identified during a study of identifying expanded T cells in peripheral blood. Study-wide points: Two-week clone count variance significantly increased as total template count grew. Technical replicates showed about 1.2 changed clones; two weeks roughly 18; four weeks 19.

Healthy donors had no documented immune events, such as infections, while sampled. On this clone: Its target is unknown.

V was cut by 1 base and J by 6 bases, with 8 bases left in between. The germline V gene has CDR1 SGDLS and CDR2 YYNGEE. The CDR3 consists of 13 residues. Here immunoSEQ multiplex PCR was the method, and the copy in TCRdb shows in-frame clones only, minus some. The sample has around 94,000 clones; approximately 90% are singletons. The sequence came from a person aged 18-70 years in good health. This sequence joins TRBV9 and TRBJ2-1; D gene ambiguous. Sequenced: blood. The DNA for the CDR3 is TGTGCCAGCAGCGTATATGGCGGCAATGAGCAGTTCTTC. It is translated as CASSVYGGNEQFF.